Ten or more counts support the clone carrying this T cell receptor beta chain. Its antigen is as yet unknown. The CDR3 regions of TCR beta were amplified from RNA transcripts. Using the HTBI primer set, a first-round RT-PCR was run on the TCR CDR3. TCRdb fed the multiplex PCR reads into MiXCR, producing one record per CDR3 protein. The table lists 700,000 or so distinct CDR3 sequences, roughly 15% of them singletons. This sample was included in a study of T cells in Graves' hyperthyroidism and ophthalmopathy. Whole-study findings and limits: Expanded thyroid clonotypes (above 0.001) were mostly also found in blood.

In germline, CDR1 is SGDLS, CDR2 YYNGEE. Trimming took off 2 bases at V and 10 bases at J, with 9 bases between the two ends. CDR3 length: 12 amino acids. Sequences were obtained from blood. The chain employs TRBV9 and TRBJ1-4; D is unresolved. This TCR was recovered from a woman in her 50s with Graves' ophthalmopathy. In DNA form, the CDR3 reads TGTGCCAGCAGCGTTAACCAAGGAAAACTGTTTTTT. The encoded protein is CASSVNQGKLFF.